A selection of T cell receptor beta chains follows, all from one sample in a study of blood T cell repertoires in COVID-19. Only in-frame clones appear in the TCRdb table, and some are missing; sequencing was by immunoSEQ multiplex PCR. Among about 270,000 clones listed, 88% were seen once. Sequencing was performed on PBMCs or T cells enriched from blood (not recorded which). The receptor set was obtained from a woman aged 45-65 years who had recovered from COVID-19. Each CDR3 is given without its conserved first and last residue.

CDR3: ASGTYEQF
V: TRBV7-9
J: TRBJ2-1

CDR3: ASSILRGKDEQY
V: TRBV28
J: TRBJ2-7

CDR3: ASTPSVQPQH
V: TRBV28
J: TRBJ1-5

CDR3: ASSLDPDSPLH
V: TRBV7-9
J: TRBJ1-6

CDR3: ASSLRGPRNTIY
V: TRBV28
J: TRBJ1-3

CDR3: AWSPSPGNTIY
V: TRBV30
J: TRBJ1-3

CDR3: ASSEEGGSAETQY
V: TRBV2
J: TRBJ2-5

CDR3: ASKSELAGGPEQY
V: TRBV5-4
J: TRBJ2-7

CDR3: ASSLYGRGIGEQF
V: TRBV11-3
J: TRBJ2-1

CDR3: ASSLWTGGLDEQY
V: TRBV28
J: TRBJ2-7

CDR3: ASSFETQETQY
V: TRBV5-1
J: TRBJ2-5

CDR3: ASSLTGTGPYEQY
V: TRBV28
J: TRBJ2-7

CDR3: ASSLSGGTPGDYT
V: TRBV5-1
J: TRBJ1-2

CDR3: SALGQGTLEAF
V: TRBV29-1
J: TRBJ1-1

CDR3: ASSLTQGAPGNTIY
V: TRBV4-3
J: TRBJ1-3

CDR3: ASSQKRGLRDNEQF
V: TRBV14
J: TRBJ2-1

CDR3: ASRAENRGKQPQH
V: TRBV19
J: TRBJ1-5

CDR3: ASKNQARETQY
V: TRBV28
J: TRBJ2-5